The 27 T cell receptor beta chains below were found in one sample sequenced in a study of T cell changes during pregnancy in multiple sclerosis. The data were produced by immunoSEQ multiplex PCR, yet TCRdb's version contains in-frame clones alone and is incomplete. The sample has approximately 100,000 clones, about 90% seen once; the top ten hold about 0.88%. The sequencing used peripheral blood, collected after pregnancy. Every receptor here comes from a female donor with multiple sclerosis, enrolled in a pregnancy study.

The V gene is TRBV2, the J gene TRBJ2-7, with D tentatively TRBD1 (6 bases). The V end was cut by 6 bases, the J end by 3 bases, with 9 bases between. The germline V gene has CDR1 SNHLY and CDR2 FYNNEI. The CDR3 has 12 amino acids. The CDR3 DNA reads as TGTGCCAGCAGGGACAGCTACTACGAGCAGTACTTC. This encodes CASRDSYYEQYF.

The V gene is TRBV28, the J gene TRBJ2-1; 12 positions agree with TRBD2. In germline, CDR1 is MDHEN, CDR2 SYDVKM. V lost 6 bases to trimming and J lost 0 bases; unmatched junction nucleotides: 6. The CDR3 has 17 amino acids. Here the CDR3 reads CASSLTSGSSSYNEQFF. Written as DNA, the CDR3 is TGTGCCAGCAGCTTGACTAGCGGGAGTTCCTCCTACAATGAGCAGTTCTTC.

This sequence joins TRBV4-2 and TRBJ1-6, with D maybe TRBD1 (6 bases). Germline CDR1 is LGHNA and CDR2 is YNFKEQ. The V end lost 0 bases, the J end lost 10 bases, and 7 bases lay between the germline ends. The CDR3 runs 13 residues. The CDR3 protein is CASSQDQGSPLHF. In DNA, the CDR3 is TGTGCCAGCAGCCAAGACCAGGGGTCACCCCTCCACTTT.

This clone was observed once. V and J are TRBV7-9 and TRBJ1-2, with 7 bases aligning to TRBD1. Trimming removed 5 bases from V and 5 bases from J; junction bases left unmatched: 11. The CDR3 loop spans 15 amino acids. Germline CDR1 SEHNR, CDR2 FQNEAQ (reference sequence). The CDR3 region has the DNA TGTGCCAGCAGCCCTCGACAGGGCACTGGGTATGGCTACACCTTC. Its protein product is CASSPRQGTGYGYTF.

The CDR3 reads CASSLDRTGGFYEQYF. The CDR3 nucleotides are TGTGCCAGCAGCTTAGATCGGACAGGGGGCTTCTACGAGCAGTACTTC. The J gene is TRBJ2-7, the V gene TRBV11-2, with 11 bases fitting TRBD1. V lost 0 bases to trimming and J lost 3 bases; unmatched junction nucleotides: 4. From germline, CDR1 is SGHAT and CDR2 FQNNGV. The CDR3 is made up of 16 amino acids.

The gene calls are TRBV14 and TRBJ1-2; D is undetermined. Trimming pared 8 bases from V and 4 bases from J, leaving 14 bases between. Germline V gene sequence: CDR1 SGHDN, CDR2 FVKESK. The CDR3 length is 13 residues. The CDR3 protein is CASRPSGSYGYTF. The CDR3 coding sequence is TGTGCCAGCCGCCCCTCCGGGAGCTATGGCTACACCTTC.

This sequence joins TRBV6-6 and TRBJ1-2; D is unresolved. Germline CDR1 MNHNY, CDR2 SVGAGI (reference sequence). The CDR3 has 15 amino acids. V lost 4 bases and J 4 bases, leaving 16 bases between the germline ends. CDR3 protein: CASSSGAGGVYGYTF. The CDR3 DNA reads as TGTGCCAGCAGTTCTGGTGCCGGAGGTGTCTATGGCTACACCTTC.

The chain joins TRBV6-1 to TRBJ2-5; 10 nucleotides align to TRBD2. Germline V gives CDR1 MNHNS, CDR2 SASEGT. This CDR3 is built from 16 residues. The ends lost 4 bases at V and 5 bases at J; junction bases unmatched: 10. This CDR3 reads CASSGSLAGGWETQYF. DNA of the CDR3: TGTGCCAGCAGTGGATCGTTAGCGGGAGGATGGGAGACCCAGTACTTC.

The rearrangement links TRBV10-3 to TRBJ2-3, with TRBD2 matching over 8 bases. V shed 5 bases and J 3 bases; nucleotides not matched to a gene: 10. The germline V gene has CDR1 ENHRY and CDR2 SYGVKD. This CDR3 is 16 amino acids long. The CDR3 DNA is TGTGCCATCAGTTGGGGAACTAGCGGTAGGACAGATACGCAGTATTTT. Translated: CAISWGTSGRTDTQYF.

This rearrangement joins TRBV30 to TRBJ2-1, with D perhaps matching TRBD2 (6 bases). Germline CDR1 and CDR2: GTSNPN and SVGIG (reference sequence). V dropped 5 bases and J dropped 5 bases, with 16 bases sitting between them. The CDR3 covers 14 residues. CDR3 amino acids: CAWAPGTFHNEQFF. The CDR3 DNA is TGTGCCTGGGCCCCCGGGACTTTCCACAATGAGCAGTTCTTC.

This chain joins TRBV10-2 and TRBJ2-3, with D tentatively TRBD2 (5 bases). The CDR3 runs 16 residues. CDR1 and CDR2 from the germline V gene are WSHSY and SAAADI. V lost 3 bases and J 0 bases, leaving 13 bases between the germline ends. The CDR3 region has the DNA TGCGCCAGCAGTGAAGGGAGCGTTCTAAGCACAGATACGCAGTATTTT. It yields the protein CASSEGSVLSTDTQYF.

The chain has TRBV10-3 and TRBJ2-3; a weak D match, TRBD1 (5 bases). The ends were cut back, 10 bases at V and 0 bases at J, with 17 bases in the middle. The CDR3 is made up of 15 amino acids. Germline V gives CDR1 ENHRY, CDR2 SYGVKD. CDR3 DNA sequence: TGTGCCACTACCCGACAGCGTTCTAGCACAGATACGCAGTATTTT. This sequence encodes CATTRQRSSTDTQYF.

V and J are TRBV7-2 and TRBJ2-1; the D gene is possibly TRBD2 (6 bases). The CDR3 has 14 residues. With 7 bases removed from V and 0 bases from J, the gap between germline ends came to 10 bases. Germline CDR1 reads SGHTA; CDR2 reads FQGNSA. The chain's CDR3 is CASTGRSSYNEQFF. As DNA, the CDR3 is TGTGCCAGCACAGGGAGGAGCTCCTACAATGAGCAGTTCTTC. Looking up the rest from reference TRBV7-2 and TRBJ2-1 gives the full variable domain: GAGVSQSPSNKVTEKGKDVELRCDPISGHTALYWYRQSLGQGLEFLIYFQGNSAPDKSGLPSDRFSAERTGGSVSTLTIQRTQQEDSAVYLCASTGRSSYNEQFFGPGTRLTVL.

This clone has just one count. The J gene is TRBJ2-7, the V gene TRBV2; 11 bases match TRBD1. The CDR3 covers 14 residues. The V gene's germline CDR1 is SNHLY and CDR2 FYNNEI. V lost 4 bases and J lost 3; bases outside the gene matches: 2. This chain's CDR3 is CASSGDRGDYEQYF. The CDR3 DNA reads TGTGCCAGCAGTGGGGACAGGGGGGACTACGAGCAGTACTTC.

This chain joins TRBV28 and TRBJ1-5, with TRBD1 matching 10 bases. J gave up 2 bases and V 8 bases, and 9 bases lay outside the gene matches. This CDR3 region has 16 residues. Germline assignment: CDR1 MDHEN and CDR2 SYDVKM. CDR3 in DNA: TGTGCCAGCGGGCCAGGGACAGGGGCCGGCAATCAGCCCCAGCATTTT. Translating gives CASGPGTGAGNQPQHF.

The chain links TRBV29-1 to TRBJ1-1; no firm D call. CDR1 is SQVTM and CDR2 is ANQGSEA in the germline V gene. The germline V and J ends were trimmed by 5 bases and 1 base, with 2 bases remaining between them. This CDR3 has 10 amino acids. The CDR3, as DNA: TGCAGCGTTCAGAACACTGAAGCTTTCTTT. Translated, it gives CSVQNTEAFF.

CDR3 residues: CASSPSSVDEQYF. The CDR3, as DNA: TGTGCCAGCAGCCCTTCGTCGGTCGACGAGCAGTACTTC. J is TRBJ2-7 and V is TRBV9; D unclear. Germline V lookup: CDR1 SGDLS, CDR2 YYNGEE. The CDR3 runs 13 residues. V lost 4 bases to trimming and J lost 5 bases, with 13 bases between them.

This clone was recorded only once. The chain uses TRBV19 and TRBJ1-1; D gene unclear. CDR3 length: 16 residues. V was clipped by 3 bases and J by 4 bases, with 18 bases between them. CDR1 and CDR2 from the germline V gene are LNHDA and SQIVND (reference sequence). The CDR3: CASSIRSSGEGTEAFF. The DNA for the CDR3 is TGTGCCAGTAGTATCCGGTCGTCTGGGGAGGGCACTGAAGCTTTCTTT.

J is TRBJ1-2 and V is TRBV29-1; TRBD1 aligns across 7 bases. With V trimmed by 6 bases and J by 6 bases, 10 bases remained unmatched. The CDR3 has 13 residues. In germline, CDR1 is SQVTM, CDR2 ANQGSEA. Here the CDR3 reads CSVPEGAGDGYTF. The CDR3 nucleotides are TGCAGCGTCCCCGAGGGGGCAGGGGATGGCTACACCTTC.

This chain connects TRBV5-1 to TRBJ1-2; 10 bases align to TRBD1. Germline CDR1 and CDR2: SGHRS and YFSETQ. The J segment lost 0 bases and the V segment lost 3 bases, leaving 2 bases of the junction unmatched. The CDR3 contains 15 residues. CDR3 DNA sequence: TGCGCCAGCAGCTCCGGACAGGGGGCTAACTATGGCTACACCTTC. The encoded protein is CASSSGQGANYGYTF.

The chain uses TRBV11-2 and TRBJ2-1; 7 nucleotides agree with TRBD2. J was trimmed by 4 bases and V by 0 bases; bases with no gene match: 6. The length of the CDR3 is 16 residues. Germline assignment: CDR1 SGHAT and CDR2 FQNNGV. CDR3 nucleotide sequence: TGTGCCAGCAGCTTAGATAGCCTAGCGGTATACAATGAGCAGTTCTTC. Translated: CASSLDSLAVYNEQFF.

V and J are TRBV6-5 and TRBJ2-3; TRBD2 is a possible D gene (6 bases). Germline values: CDR1 MNHEY, CDR2 SVGAGI. Trimming cost V 6 bases and J 1 base, with 14 bases left between them. This CDR3 has 15 amino acids. CDR3 loop: CASSNGGARTDTQYF. CDR3 DNA sequence: TGTGCCAGCAGCAACGGGGGAGCCCGCACAGATACGCAGTATTTT.

The V call is TRBV7-2, the J call TRBJ2-7; 10 positions agree with TRBD1. Germline CDR1 reads SGHTA; CDR2 reads FQGNSA. This CDR3 region has 16 residues. The J segment lost 0 bases and the V segment lost 1 base, leaving 3 bases of the junction unmatched. CDR3: CASSLEDRGSSYEQYF. CDR3 DNA: TGTGCCAGCAGCTTAGAGGACAGGGGGAGCTCCTACGAGCAGTACTTC.

This chain connects TRBV20-1 to TRBJ2-1; possible D gene TRBD2, 5 bases. The CDR3 runs 10 residues. CDR1 and CDR2 from the germline V gene are DFQATT and SNEGSKA (reference sequence). Trimming removed 6 bases at V and 8 bases at J, with 8 bases between. CDR3 bases: TGCAGTGCGAGACTATATGAGCAGTTCTTC. Translating gives CSARLYEQFF.

The chain joins TRBV11-2 to TRBJ2-3; tentatively, D is TRBD1 (5 bases). This CDR3 contains 16 residues. The V and J ends lost 1 base and 2 bases respectively, with 13 bases between them. CDR1 and CDR2 from the germline V gene are SGHAT and FQNNGV. CDR3 amino acids: CASSLVGRAITDTQYF. CDR3 bases: TGTGCCAGCAGCTTAGTTGGCAGGGCCATCACAGATACGCAGTATTTT.

The J gene is TRBJ2-2, the V gene TRBV29-1; TRBD1 matches 10 bases. CDR1 and CDR2 from the germline V gene are SQVTM and ANQGSEA. The trim removed 4 bases at V and 6 bases at J, leaving 8 bases unmatched. CDR3 length equals 15 residues. DNA for the CDR3: TGCAGCGTTGCTTCCGGGACAGGGGTTTCCGGGGAGCTGTTTTTT. It encodes CSVASGTGVSGELFF.

CDR3 coding DNA: TGTGCCAGCAGTAAACACGCGGGGAGCTCCTACAATGAGCAGTTCTTC. Its protein product is CASSKHAGSSYNEQFF. The chain combines TRBV25-1 with TRBJ2-1, with a weak D call TRBD2 (6 bases). The germline V gene has CDR1 MGHDK and CDR2 SYGVNS. The V gene lost 5 bases and the J gene lost 0 bases, with 14 bases spanning the gap. The CDR3 extends over 16 amino acids.